The 32 T cell receptor beta chains below were found in one sample sequenced in a study of blood T cell repertoires in COVID-19. Method: immunoSEQ multiplex PCR; TCRdb's copy keeps in-frame clones and lacks some. The sample contains around 52,000 clones, about four fifths of which appear only once. Sequenced sample: peripheral blood. All receptors derive from a human donor in a cohort sampled during active COVID-19.

J is TRBJ2-7 and V is TRBV10-3, with 15 positions matching TRBD2. This CDR3 has 18 amino acids. CDR1 ENHRY and CDR2 SYGVKD come from the germline V gene. V gave up 10 bases and J gave up 2 bases; unmatched junction bases: 15. CDR3 DNA: TGTGCCACAAAGTCGTCTCCGGGACTAGCGGGGGGTACCTACGAGCAGTACTTC. This codes for CATKSSPGLAGGTYEQYF.

This chain's CDR3 is CASSARQGAQAFF. The CDR3 DNA follows: TGTGCCAGCAGCGCCCGACAGGGGGCGCAGGCTTTCTTT. J is TRBJ1-1 and V is TRBV9; 10 positions match TRBD1. Germline lookup yields CDR1 SGDLS and CDR2 YYNGEE. J gave up 11 bases and V 3 bases, and 7 bases lay outside the gene matches. CDR3 length: 13 amino acids.

The genes are TRBV5-1 and TRBJ2-2; D remains unclear. Germline CDR1 SGHRS, CDR2 YFSETQ. Trimming removed 2 bases at V and 6 bases at J, with 11 bases between. There are 14 residues in the CDR3. The CDR3 sequence: CASSLILEAGELFF. In DNA form, the CDR3 reads TGCGCCAGCAGCTTAATCCTAGAGGCCGGGGAGCTGTTTTTT.

In nucleotides, the CDR3 is TGTGCCAGCAGCAATGACAGGCGGAGCACAGATACGCAGTATTTT. Protein product: CASSNDRRSTDTQYF. The chain recombines TRBV9 with TRBJ2-3; perhaps TRBD1 as D (6 bases). Trimming pared 4 bases from V and 0 bases from J, leaving 12 bases between. Per germline, CDR1 SGDLS and CDR2 YYNGEE. This CDR3 has 15 residues.

The chain combines TRBV19 with TRBJ2-3; no clear D gene. The CDR3 consists of 13 residues. Germline V gene data show CDR1 as LNHDA and CDR2 as SQIVND (reference sequence). V lost 9 bases to trimming and J lost 8 bases, with 18 bases between them. CDR3 sequence reads: CASQTPTETTQYF. The CDR3 DNA reads TGTGCCAGCCAAACCCCGACTGAAACTACGCAGTATTTT.

The CDR3 loop is CATSHSGTARGYTF. CDR3 coding DNA: TGTGCCACCAGCCACTCCGGGACAGCCCGTGGCTACACCTTC. V usage is TRBV15 and J usage is TRBJ1-2; TRBD1 matches at 7 bases. Germline V gene lookup returns CDR1 LNHNV and CDR2 YYDKDF (reference sequence). The CDR3 has 14 residues. V shed 5 bases and J 7 bases; nucleotides not matched to a gene: 10.

The chain joins TRBV5-1 to TRBJ2-3; weak D call: TRBD2 (7 bases). The CDR3 runs 15 residues. Germline lookup yields CDR1 SGHRS and CDR2 YFSETQ. Deletions cut 0 bases from V and 2 bases from J, with 10 bases between. The CDR3 DNA reads as TGCGCCAGCAGCTTGGCGGGGGGCTTCACAGATACGCAGTATTTT. Protein: CASSLAGGFTDTQYF.

This clone occurred a few times. This chain joins TRBV5-1 and TRBJ2-3; the match to TRBD1 covers 7 bases. CDR3 length: 14 amino acids. The ends lost 4 bases at V and 3 bases at J; junction bases unmatched: 5. Per the germline V gene, CDR1 is SGHRS and CDR2 is YFSETQ. DNA for the CDR3: TGCGCCAGCAGCCCGGGACAGCCAACAGATACGCAGTATTTT. Translating it yields CASSPGQPTDTQYF.

CDR3 DNA sequence: TGTGCCAGCAGCTTATCGAGGAACTATGGCTACACCTTC. This sequence encodes CASSLSRNYGYTF. The J gene is TRBJ1-2, the V gene TRBV5-6; D gene uncertain. The CDR3 consists of 13 residues. Germline V gene sequence: CDR1 SGHDT, CDR2 YYEEEE. V was shortened by 2 bases and J by 2 bases, with 7 bases between the two germline ends.

The chain employs TRBV6-5 and TRBJ2-1, with D perhaps matching TRBD1 (6 bases). V dropped 6 bases and J dropped 5 bases, with 14 bases sitting between them. Germline lookup yields CDR1 MNHEY and CDR2 SVGAGI. The CDR3 spans 14 residues. The CDR3 nucleotides are TGTGCCAGCAGAATAATGGACAGTAACAATGAGCAGTTCTTC. Translating it yields CASRIMDSNNEQFF.

The rearrangement uses TRBV30 and TRBJ1-2; D gene unclear. Trimming cost V 4 bases and J 5 bases, with 20 bases left between them. This CDR3 region has 15 residues. CDR1 and CDR2 (germline): GTSNPN, SVGIG (reference sequence). CDR3 nucleotides: TGTGCCTGGACTCCTGGGGAGGTCCGGGCATATGGCTACACCTTC. This gives the protein CAWTPGEVRAYGYTF.

The chain combines TRBV5-4 with TRBJ2-3; 13 bases fit TRBD2. J was trimmed by 6 bases and V by 4 bases; bases with no gene match: 11. Germline V CDR1 and CDR2: SGHNT, YYREEE (reference sequence). The CDR3 totals 17 residues. The CDR3 loop reads CASSRDVTSGGLDTQYF. The CDR3 DNA sequence: TGTGCCAGCAGCCGCGATGTGACTAGCGGGGGGCTCGATACGCAGTATTTT.

V is TRBV15 and J is TRBJ2-7; possibly TRBD2 for D (5 bases). This CDR3 has 16 residues. Deletions cut 5 bases from V and 4 bases from J, with 21 bases between. CDR1 LNHNV and CDR2 YYDKDF come from the germline V gene (reference sequence). The CDR3 coding sequence is TGTGCCACCAGCGACCCGGAGCAGGCCCCGGGGTACGAGCAGTACTTC. Amino acids: CATSDPEQAPGYEQYF.

V is TRBV5-1 and J is TRBJ2-1, with D possibly TRBD1 on 6 matching bases. Germline V gene sequence: CDR1 SGHRS, CDR2 YFSETQ. V was cut by 2 bases and J by 5 bases, with 11 bases left in between. This CDR3 has 14 amino acids. This CDR3 reads CASSLTGIHNEQFF. The CDR3 DNA reads as TGCGCCAGCAGCTTAACAGGGATACACAATGAGCAGTTCTTC.

The chain recombines TRBV7-2 with TRBJ2-4; 7 bases are shared with TRBD1. The CDR3 loop spans 12 amino acids. The junction had 1 base not matched to a gene; V was cut back by 4 bases and J by 7 bases. Germline V gives CDR1 SGHTA, CDR2 FQGNSA. CDR3: CASSSQGNIQYF. CDR3 nucleotide sequence: TGTGCCAGCAGCTCACAGGGGAACATTCAGTACTTC.

This clone has just one count. The chain joins TRBV6-1 to TRBJ2-5; 14 bases are shared with TRBD2. The CDR3 contains 20 residues. After removal of 4 bases from V and 7 bases from J, the junction contained 20 bases not matched to a gene. Germline V gives CDR1 MNHNS, CDR2 SASEGT. The CDR3 DNA follows: TGTGCCAGCAGTGCTCAGAGTGAGACTAGCGGGGGGGCCCGCTTGACGACCCAGTACTTC. It translates to CASSAQSETSGGARLTTQYF.

This sequence joins TRBV10-3 and TRBJ1-3; D unclear. The CDR3 extends over 15 amino acids. CDR1 is ENHRY and CDR2 is SYGVKD in the germline V gene. V lost 3 bases and J 3 bases, leaving 12 bases between the germline ends. Written as DNA, the CDR3 is TGTGCCATCAGTGATGGAGTCGCAATTGGAAACACCATATATTTT. It is translated as CAISDGVAIGNTIYF.

The chain has TRBV4-1 and TRBJ2-3, with no clear D. Per the germline V gene, CDR1 is MGHRA and CDR2 is YSYEKL. This CDR3 comprises 14 residues. V shed 0 bases and J shed 2 bases, with 6 bases lying between them. The CDR3 region is CASSQDLYTDTQYF. The CDR3, as DNA: TGCGCCAGCAGCCAAGACTTGTACACAGATACGCAGTATTTT.

The chain recombines TRBV19 with TRBJ1-1, with D unresolved. Germline loops: CDR1 LNHDA, CDR2 SQIVND (reference sequence). V dropped 3 bases and J dropped 1 base, with 9 bases sitting between them. The CDR3 is 14 residues long. CDR3 DNA sequence: TGTGCCAGTAGTATTAGCTCAGCGAACACTGAAGCTTTCTTT. Amino acids: CASSISSANTEAFF. Based on the CDR3 plus reference TRBV19 and TRBJ1-1, the full variable domain is DGGITQSPKYLFRKEGQNVTLSCEQNLNHDAMYWYRQDPGQGLRLIYYSQIVNDFQKGDIAEGYSVSREKKESFPLTVTSAQKNPTAFYLCASSISSANTEAFFGQGTRLTVV.

The chain joins TRBV7-8 to TRBJ1-5; D gene ambiguous. V was pared by 4 bases and J by 4 bases, with 14 bases between. The CDR3 length is 15 residues. Germline assignment: CDR1 SGHVS and CDR2 FQNEAQ. CDR3 DNA: TGTGCCAGCAGCTCGGCCCGGGGATTTAATCAGCCCCAGCATTTT. This encodes CASSSARGFNQPQHF.

This chain links TRBV2 with TRBJ2-1, with no clear D. Germline V gene sequence: CDR1 SNHLY, CDR2 FYNNEI. V was trimmed by 5 bases and J by 8 bases, leaving 7 bases between them. The CDR3 contains 11 residues. In DNA, the CDR3 is TGTGCCAGCAGTCGGGTGTATGAGCAGTTCTTC. It codes for CASSRVYEQFF. Variable domain in full (rest from reference TRBV2 and TRBJ2-1): EPEVTQTPSHQVTQMGQEVILRCVPISNHLYFYWYRQILGQKVEFLVSFYNNEISEKSEIFDDQFSVERPDGSNFTLKIRSTKLEDSAMYFCASSRVYEQFFGPGTRLTVL.

The chain carries TRBV5-1 and TRBJ2-7, with 9 bases matching TRBD1. The trim removed 3 bases at V and 5 bases at J, leaving 15 bases unmatched. Looked up from germline, CDR1 is SGHRS and CDR2 is YFSETQ. The CDR3 is made up of 17 amino acids. The CDR3 region has the DNA TGCGCCAGCAGCTCAAGCTTCACCGGGACAGGGTCCCACGAGCAGTACTTC. It encodes CASSSSFTGTGSHEQYF.

This clone was detected ten times or more. V usage is TRBV9 and J usage is TRBJ2-3; 11 bases line up with TRBD2. V gave up 3 bases and J gave up 1 base; unmatched junction bases: 7. There are 17 residues in the CDR3. The germline V gene has CDR1 SGDLS and CDR2 YYNGEE. CDR3: CASSDSLAGEGTDTQYF. The CDR3, as DNA: TGTGCCAGCAGCGACTCACTAGCGGGGGAAGGCACAGATACGCAGTATTTT.

This chain links TRBV25-1 with TRBJ1-6, with 9 positions matching TRBD1. The V segment lost 3 bases and the J segment 6 bases; nucleotides outside the gene matches: 3. From germline, CDR1 is MGHDK and CDR2 SYGVNS. This CDR3 spans 15 amino acids. The CDR3 is CASSDRTGANSPLHF. CDR3 DNA sequence: TGTGCCAGCAGTGACCGGACAGGGGCTAATTCACCCCTCCACTTT.

The chain uses TRBV7-9 and TRBJ2-7; 8 nucleotides align to TRBD2. V was pared by 2 bases and J by 3 bases, with 6 bases of the junction left unmatched. This CDR3 has 15 amino acids. Germline assignment: CDR1 SEHNR and CDR2 FQNEAQ (reference sequence). CDR3 sequence (DNA): TGTGCCAGCAGCTTAACCGGCGGGGGGTTCTACGAGCAGTACTTC. Its protein product is CASSLTGGGFYEQYF.

The rearrangement joins TRBV30 to TRBJ2-3; TRBD2 matches at 9 bases. Germline V lookup: CDR1 GTSNPN, CDR2 SVGIG (reference sequence). Trimming at V came to 4 bases and at J to 7 bases, leaving 12 bases not matched to a gene. CDR3 length: 15 amino acids. CDR3 amino acids: CAWIRRRGGLHTQYF. DNA for the CDR3: TGTGCCTGGATTAGGCGGCGGGGGGGCCTGCATACGCAGTATTTT.

Only one count was recorded for this clone. The genes are TRBV18 and TRBJ1-3; TRBD1 is a possible D gene (6 bases). Trimming removed 6 bases at V and 0 bases at J, with 12 bases between. CDR3 length equals 15 residues. Looked up from germline, CDR1 is KGHSH and CDR2 is LQKENI. Written as DNA, the CDR3 is TGTGCCAGCTCGCAACAGGACAGCTCTGGAAACACCATATATTTT. Its translation is CASSQQDSSGNTIYF. Full variable domain (rest looked up from reference TRBV18 and TRBJ1-3): NAGVMQNPRHLVRRRGQEARLRCSPMKGHSHVYWYRQLPEEGLKFMVYLQKENIIDESGMPKERFSAEFPKEGPSILRIQQVVRGDSAAYFCASSQQDSSGNTIYFGEGSWLTVV.

The chain carries TRBV5-1 and TRBJ1-1; 7 bases are shared with TRBD1. There are 14 residues in the CDR3. V was pared by 4 bases and J by 1 base, with 4 bases of the junction left unmatched. In germline, CDR1 is SGHRS, CDR2 YFSETQ. The DNA of the CDR3 is TGCGCCAGCAGCCCTGGGACAGCGAACACTGAAGCTTTCTTT. Protein sequence: CASSPGTANTEAFF.

The genes are TRBV9 and TRBJ2-3; D is perhaps TRBD2 (7 bases). This CDR3 is 16 amino acids long. CDR1 and CDR2 (germline): SGDLS, YYNGEE. The germline V and J ends were trimmed by 3 bases and 2 bases, with 16 bases remaining between them. CDR3 sequence: CASSAGAWDYTDTQYF. The CDR3 coding sequence is TGTGCCAGCAGCGCGGGGGCGTGGGACTACACAGATACGCAGTATTTT.

This clone was observed a handful of times. This chain connects TRBV5-4 to TRBJ1-6; D unresolved. This CDR3 comprises 14 residues. Trimming pared 0 bases from V and 10 bases from J, leaving 11 bases between. Per the germline V gene, CDR1 is SGHNT and CDR2 is YYREEE (reference sequence). CDR3 protein: CASSLGGFWSPLHF. The CDR3, as DNA: TGTGCCAGCAGCTTGGGCGGGTTCTGGTCACCCCTCCACTTT.

The chain has TRBV5-6 and TRBJ2-1; D call uncertain. The germline CDR1 and CDR2 sequences are SGHDT and YYEEEE. V lost 5 bases and J 0 bases, leaving 9 bases between the germline ends. The CDR3 covers 14 residues. Written as DNA, the CDR3 is TGTGCCAGCAGTTCACAAAGCTCCTACAATGAGCAGTTCTTC. Translation: CASSSQSSYNEQFF.

This clone was seen a single time. CDR3 sequence reads: CAIARTGNTEAFF. In DNA form, the CDR3 reads TGTGCCATCGCCCGGACAGGGAACACTGAAGCTTTCTTT. The chain has TRBV10-3 and TRBJ1-1, with 7 nucleotides matching TRBD1. CDR3 length equals 13 residues. The trim removed 8 bases at V and 1 base at J, leaving 4 bases unmatched. Germline V gene lookup returns CDR1 ENHRY and CDR2 SYGVKD.